This T cell receptor (beta chain) was recorded in a study of PD-1 blockade in classical Hodgkin lymphoma. The study, taken as a whole, reports: Whereas CD4+ TCR diversity had risen significantly by C4D1, CD8+ TCR diversity had not.

This sample's time point: cycle 4 day 1 (C4D1), after about 6 weeks of nivolumab. Each and every patient relapsed after autologous stem cell transplantation, and patients got differing brentuximab vedotin exposure. By magnetic negative selection, CD4+ T cells were purified from thawed PBMCs. Complete response, partial response or progressive disease constituted the best responses recorded. Remarks on this clone: Its target is unknown.

The data were produced by immunoSEQ multiplex PCR, yet TCRdb's version contains in-frame clones alone and is incomplete. The sample consists of around 18,000 clones, 70% of them appearing once. The ends were cut back, 7 bases at V and 0 bases at J, with 8 bases in the middle. Germline CDR1 and CDR2: ENHRY and SYGVKD. The CDR3 sequence is 13 residues long. The clonotype comes from a human donor with classical Hodgkin lymphoma. The chain combines TRBV10-3 with TRBJ2-3, with a weak D call TRBD1 (6 bases). This material consisted of CD4+ T cells from blood, taken before the fourth cycle of nivolumab. This CDR3 is CAITGVSTDTQYF. DNA for the CDR3: TGTGCCATCACAGGGGTCAGCACAGATACGCAGTATTTT.